These 3 T cell receptor beta chains came from one sample sequenced in a study of blood T cell repertoires in COVID-19. Measured with immunoSEQ multiplex PCR; TCRdb has only the in-frame clones, and not every one. Of over 350,000 clones in the sample, approximately 90% are singletons; the top ten hold 1.4%. What was sequenced was peripheral blood. The receptors originated from a woman in her thirties with active or convalescent COVID-19.

This rearrangement joins TRBV28 to TRBJ1-2, with D perhaps matching TRBD1 (6 bases). The CDR3 totals 17 residues. CDR1 and CDR2 from the germline V gene are MDHEN and SYDVKM. Trimming left V 2 bases short and J 0 bases short, with 16 bases between. CDR3: CASSLVRGAKANYGYTF. CDR3 sequence (DNA): TGTGCCAGCAGTTTAGTACGGGGGGCGAAAGCTAACTATGGCTACACCTTC.

DNA for the CDR3: TGTGCCTGGAGTGGACAGGGGAGCGGCTACACCTTC. Translating gives CAWSGQGSGYTF. This chain joins TRBV30 and TRBJ1-2; 8 bases align to TRBD1. Losses at the gene ends were 1 base for V and 8 bases for J; bases not matched to a gene: 3. CDR1 GTSNPN and CDR2 SVGIG come from the germline V gene (reference sequence). The CDR3 has 12 residues. Variable domain in full (rest from reference TRBV30 and TRBJ1-2): SQTIHQWPATLVQPVGSPLSLECTVEGTSNPNLYWYRQAAGRGLQLLFYSVGIGQISSEVPQNLSASRPQDRQFILSSKKLLLSDSGFYLCAWSGQGSGYTFGSGTRLTVV.

The genes are TRBV2 and TRBJ1-1; D is possibly TRBD1 (6 bases). Looked up from germline, CDR1 is SNHLY and CDR2 is FYNNEI. The CDR3 sequence is 14 residues long. V shed 4 bases and J shed 3 bases, with 12 bases lying between them. In DNA form, the CDR3 reads TGTGCCAGCAGTGGTAACAGGGAACACACTGAAGCTTTCTTT. Translation: CASSGNREHTEAFF.